This is a list of T cell receptor beta chains from one sample in a study of T cell repertoires in cytomegalovirus infection. These receptors have no known antigen. From the reads, TCRdb called clonotypes with MiXCR, one entry per CDR3 protein. This repertoire shows around 430,000 distinct CDR3 sequences, under 55% found once; its top ten account for 35% to 50%. Sequenced material: cultured PBMCs, taken from culture after CMV antigen stimulation. These receptors were obtained from a human donor in good health (CMV status not recorded). Some clones in this sample may be carry-over from other donors' samples. The conserved cysteine and the conserved F or W are not part of the CDR3 here.

j_call v_call cdr3_length cdr3_aa
TRBJ2-7 TRBV7-8 17 ASSPQTGSGTYPSYEQY
TRBJ1-1 TRBV3-1 12 ASSLGTGTAEAF
TRBJ2-1 TRBV7-2 12 ASSLEATRNEQF
TRBJ2-5 TRBV6-6 15 ASSYPHRGSLAETQY
TRBJ1-1 TRBV27 12 ASRRDRGYTEAF
TRBJ2-3 TRBV6-1 13 ASSEDPGQTDTQY
TRBJ1-3 TRBV12-3/TRBV12-4 13 ASSRRDGPGNTIY
TRBJ1-2 TRBV10-3 11 AISETGLYGYT
TRBJ2-5 TRBV7-2 12 ASSLGRGEETQY
TRBJ2-4 TRBV12-3/TRBV12-4 12 ASSQLQGKNIQY
TRBJ2-4 TRBV7-2 12 ASSPDNLGGYQY
TRBJ1-5 TRBV12-3/TRBV12-4 13 ASRYAGQVNQPQH
TRBJ2-7 TRBV6-1 12 ASSRQGAFHEQY
TRBJ2-5 TRBV7-8 13 ASSLWRLRKETQY
TRBJ2-7 TRBV12-3/TRBV12-4 10 ASGGGGGEQY
TRBJ2-1 TRBV12-3/TRBV12-4 15 ASSLEGLAGFYNEQF
TRBJ2-3 TRBV5-5 13 ASRDRGRGTDTQY
TRBJ2-2 TRBV12-3/TRBV12-4 19 ASRSGRQIISPSGGSGELF
TRBJ2-2 TRBV7-2 13 ASSQGSMTTGELF
TRBJ1-2 TRBV6-7 13 ASSPGQPPNYGYT
TRBJ1-6 TRBV7-8 12 ASSLQGINSPLH
TRBJ2-7 TRBV6-2/TRBV6-3 18 ASRPAGRGQGTRGTYEQY
TRBJ2-1 TRBV11-2 10 ASSYIGFEQF
TRBJ2-7 TRBV11-2 13 ASSPDGGLSYEQY
TRBJ1-2 TRBV28 11 ASSRDGNYGYT
TRBJ2-1 TRBV12-3/TRBV12-4 10 ASRRLQNEQF
TRBJ2-1 TRBV5-6 13 ASSSPASDYNEQF
TRBJ2-7 TRBV6-2/TRBV6-3 14 ASSSIYGIYLYEQY
TRBJ2-1 TRBV7-8 15 ASSLRAGGLWGNEQF
TRBJ2-7 TRBV14 13 ASSQDLISSYEQY
TRBJ1-5 TRBV19 12 ASRWVGSNQPQH
TRBJ2-3 TRBV12-3/TRBV12-4 11 ASSWGGPVTQY
TRBJ2-5 TRBV18 12 ASSPREGEETQY
TRBJ2-7 TRBV7-2 12 ASSPGLPPSEQY
TRBJ2-7 TRBV7-8 12 ASSLGPLRLEQY
TRBJ2-1 TRBV6-8 13 ASSYGSQGLGEQF
TRBJ1-4 TRBV7-6 11 ASSLGTGTRLL
TRBJ1-5 TRBV12-3/TRBV12-4 11 ASSLFPGQPQH
TRBJ1-5 TRBV5-1 19 ASSHRAGGQLVARSSQPQH
TRBJ2-7 TRBV7-2 13 ASSLRGGVIDEQY
TRBJ1-6 TRBV7-2 14 ASSLLESSYNSPLH
TRBJ2-1 TRBV12-3/TRBV12-4 12 ASSLLLPHNEQF
TRBJ2-1 TRBV7-2 15 ASSHLLLAGPGDEQF
TRBJ2-5 TRBV12-5 11 ASSTRVGETQY
TRBJ2-3 TRBV10-3 13 AISSTSGTTDTQY
TRBJ1-3 TRBV5-1 12 ASSKGLSGNTIY
TRBJ2-5 TRBV19 12 ASSTWTGGETQY
TRBJ2-5 TRBV7-8 11 ASSDGQQETQY
TRBJ1-5 TRBV6-6 13 ASSVTSALSQPQH